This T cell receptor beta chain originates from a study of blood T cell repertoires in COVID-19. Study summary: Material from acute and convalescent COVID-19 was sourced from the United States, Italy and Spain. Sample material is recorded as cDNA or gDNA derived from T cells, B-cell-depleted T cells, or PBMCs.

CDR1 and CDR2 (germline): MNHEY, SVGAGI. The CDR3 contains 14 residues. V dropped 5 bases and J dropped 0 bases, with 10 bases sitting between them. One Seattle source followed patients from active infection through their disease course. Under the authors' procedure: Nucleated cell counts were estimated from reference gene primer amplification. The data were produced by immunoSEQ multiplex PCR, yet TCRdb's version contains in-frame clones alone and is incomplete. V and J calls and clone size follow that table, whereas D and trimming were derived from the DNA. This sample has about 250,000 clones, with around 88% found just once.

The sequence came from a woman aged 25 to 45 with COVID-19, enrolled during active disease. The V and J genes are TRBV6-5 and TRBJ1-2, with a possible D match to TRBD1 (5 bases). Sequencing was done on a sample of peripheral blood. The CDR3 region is CASSRGDANYGYTF. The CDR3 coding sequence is TGTGCCAGCAGTCGGGGGGATGCTAACTATGGCTACACCTTC.